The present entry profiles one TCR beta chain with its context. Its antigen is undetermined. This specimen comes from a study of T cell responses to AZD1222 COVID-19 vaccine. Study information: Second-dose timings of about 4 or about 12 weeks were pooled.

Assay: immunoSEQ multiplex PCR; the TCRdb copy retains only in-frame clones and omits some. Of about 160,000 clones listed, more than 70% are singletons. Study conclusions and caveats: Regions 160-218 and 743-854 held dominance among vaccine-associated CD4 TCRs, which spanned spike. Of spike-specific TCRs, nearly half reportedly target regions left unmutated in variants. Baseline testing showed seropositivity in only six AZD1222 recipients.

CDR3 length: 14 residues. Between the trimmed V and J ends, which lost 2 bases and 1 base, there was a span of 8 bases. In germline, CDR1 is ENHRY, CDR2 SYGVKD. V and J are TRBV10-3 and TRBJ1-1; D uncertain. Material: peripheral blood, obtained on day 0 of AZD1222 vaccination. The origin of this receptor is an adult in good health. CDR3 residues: CAISERAENTEAFF. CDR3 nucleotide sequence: TGTGCCATCAGTGAGAGGGCAGAGAACACTGAAGCTTTCTTT.